This TCR beta chain was captured in a study of blood T cell repertoires in COVID-19 (dated by TCRdb to the early 2020s). Concerning the study at large: The collaborator samples originated in the United States, Italy and Spain and spanned the acute and convalescent phases of COVID-19. The prospective study material was composed of cDNA or gDNA derived from T cells, B-cell-depleted T cells, or PBMCs. The dataset comprised deeply sampled blood TCRbeta repertoires from subjects exposed to, actively infected with, or recovered from COVID-19. The repertoires were released in a freely available public database intended as a resource for research on the immune response to SARS-CoV-2. Samples came from the ongoing ImmuneRACE study (first 160 participants) plus 1,254 subjects from 6 global collaborators. The sample metadata nearly always contained a de-identified subject ID, COVID-19 status, age in years and sex. HLA class I and class II types, where available, came from metadata supplied by the sample provider rather than from assay-based typing.

Only one count was recorded for this clone. It has no known antigen specificity. There are no base qualities to consult, and no much larger clone falls within one base. The immunoSEQ Assay, a bias-controlled multiplex PCR, was used to amplify TCRbeta CDR3 regions from genomic DNA. The authors processed their data as follows. Within the assay, amplification of reference gene primers was used to estimate how many nucleated cells each sample contained. To quantify the absolute abundance of each unique TCRbeta CDR3 rearrangement, sequence reads were collapsed and filtered. For each sample, productive Simpson clonality was calculated by taking the square root of Simpson's diversity index across productive rearrangements. TCRdb limited this immuneACCESS table to in-frame rearrangements with V and J called. A share of clones is missing; checked studies link under half to unresolved V genes, and the rest is unexplained. V and J calls and clone size are copied from that table; D and trimming were computed from the DNA. This sample is represented by about 250,000 clones; about 85% of them were singletons. The ten largest clonotypes hold roughly 3% of the sample.

Broad study findings and their caveats: How much clinical and demographic metadata was included differed by source and by participant, and the metadata was provided uncurated.

V trim: 2 bases; J trim: 7 bases; unmatched bases: 3. Including cysteine and phenylalanine, the CDR3 has 13 amino acids. Only the CDR3 portion is preserved as DNA: 39 bases, with reading frame beginning at the first base. Via the germline V gene, CDR1 is MNHEY and CDR2 SVGEGT. Collaborating institutions collected whole blood in K2EDTA tubes following their own protocols. For TCRbeta analysis, collaborators shipped samples in one of three forms: frozen whole blood, isolated PBMCs, or DNA extracted from either of those sample types. The chain employs TRBV6-2 or TRBV6-3 and TRBJ1-2, with 8 bases in between that match TRBD1. The source is a man younger than 30 with active or convalescent COVID-19. The specimen sequenced was peripheral blood. The sequence in DNA is TGTGCCAGCAGTTACCAGGGGGCAGGTGGCTACACCTTC. Its protein product is CASSYQGAGGYTF.